The rows below give T cell receptor beta chains drawn from one sample of a study of T cell responses to AZD1222 COVID-19 vaccine. Profiling relied on immunoSEQ multiplex PCR, and the TCRdb table lists in-frame clones only, not all of them. The profile shows 99,000 or so clones, more than 85% of them singletons. This specimen consisted of peripheral blood, obtained on day 0 of AZD1222 vaccination. The receptors were gathered from an adult in good health. The CDR3 runs from the conserved cysteine through the conserved F or W. A D gene is named only where the DNA matches it firmly. The size of a clone is reported for some rows only, either as once, few or many, or as a class for expanded clones.

j_call clone_size v_call d_call cdr3_nt cdr3_aa
TRBJ2-2 . TRBV9 TRBD1 TGTGCCAGCAGCGTAGATGGCAGGGGGCTCGCCGGGGAGCTGTTTTTT CASSVDGRGLAGELFF
TRBJ2-1 . TRBV3-1/TRBV3-2 . TGTGCCAGCAGCCAAGTCGCGGGCGGGATCAATGAGCAGTTCTTC CASSQVAGGINEQFF
TRBJ1-1 . TRBV19 . TGTGCCAGTAGGATCGGGACGTGGGTCAACACTGAAGCTTTCTTT CASRIGTWVNTEAFF
TRBJ2-7 . TRBV29-1 . TGCAGCGTCCGGCTGGGGAGGTGGGAGCAGTACTTC CSVRLGRWEQYF
TRBJ2-5 . TRBV28 TRBD2 TGTGCCAGTGCCGGGACTAGGGCTCAGTCCCGAGAGACCCAGTACTTC CASAGTRAQSRETQYF
TRBJ2-1 . TRBV6-5 TRBD2 TGTGCCAGCAGTCGTAGCGGGATCTACAATGAGCAGTTCTTC CASSRSGIYNEQFF
TRBJ2-1 . TRBV18 . TGTGCCAGCTCAGAGGGTTGGAATGAGCAGTTCTTC CASSEGWNEQFF
TRBJ2-3 . TRBV9 TRBD1 TGTGCCAGCAGCATACGACAGGGGGGCGCAGATACGCAGTATTTT CASSIRQGGADTQYF
TRBJ1-1 . TRBV27 . TGTGCCAGCAGTTTGCGGTGGGAGTCTGTAGGAGCTTTCTTT CASSLRWESVGAFF
TRBJ2-5 . TRBV9 . TGTGCCAGCAGCGTTTCCGGACAGACCCAGTACTTC CASSVSGQTQYF
TRBJ2-3 . TRBV7-9 . TGTGCCAGCAGCTTCGACAACACAGATACGCAGTATTTT CASSFDNTDTQYF
TRBJ1-5 . TRBV18 . TGTGCCAGCTCACCACAAAGCAATCAGCCCCAGCATTTT CASSPQSNQPQHF
TRBJ1-6 . TRBV6-5 . TGTGCCACTCGAACGACAGGATATAATTCACCCCTCCACTTT CATRTTGYNSPLHF
TRBJ2-1 once TRBV7-2 . TGTGCCAGCAGCTTATCGGGTAATGAGCAGTTCTTC CASSLSGNEQFF
TRBJ1-5 . TRBV2 . TGTGCCAGCAAGGTTGGCAGGGGAAGCAATCAGCCCCAGCATTTT CASKVGRGSNQPQHF
TRBJ2-3 . TRBV19 . TGTGCCAGTAGTATAGCTGGCGGGAAGGGTACGCAGTATTTT CASSIAGGKGTQYF
TRBJ2-2 . TRBV12-5 TRBD1 TGTGCTAGTGGTTTGCCCCGCCCCGCCCAGGGGGCAGGGGAGCTGTTTTTT CASGLPRPAQGAGELFF
TRBJ2-5 . TRBV7-2 . TGTGCCAGCAGCTCACCCCCATATCAGACCCAGTACTTC CASSSPPYQTQYF
TRBJ2-2 . TRBV24-1 TRBD1 TGTGCCACCAGTGACCAATCCCCGGGACAGGGGACCACCGGGGAGCTGTTTTTT CATSDQSPGQGTTGELFF
TRBJ1-3 . TRBV7-3 . TGTGCCAGCAACTTAACGGGGGAAGGGGGAAACACCATATATTTT CASNLTGEGGNTIYF
TRBJ2-7 . TRBV7-9 . TGTGCCAGCAGCAAAGCGACAGGTTTCCACGAGCAGTACTTC CASSKATGFHEQYF
TRBJ2-1 . TRBV12-5 TRBD2 TGTGCTAGTGGTTCGGGGACTAGCGGCAATGAGCAGTTCTTC CASGSGTSGNEQFF
TRBJ1-2 once TRBV19 . TGTGCCAGTAGTGAAGGGGGGCTCTATGGCTACACCTTC CASSEGGLYGYTF
TRBJ2-5 . TRBV6-2/TRBV6-3 TRBD1 TGTGCCAGCAGTTACGTGACAGGGCTTGAGACCCAGTACTTC CASSYVTGLETQYF
TRBJ2-7 . TRBV2 . TGTGCCAGCACCTCCTATGGCGAGCAGTACTTC CASTSYGEQYF
TRBJ1-1 . TRBV6-5 . TGTGCCAGCAGCATCCCTGAGAACACTGAAGCTTTCTTT CASSIPENTEAFF
TRBJ2-7 . TRBV6-5 . TGTGCCAGCAGTAAGACTAGTGGCTACGAGCAGTACTTC CASSKTSGYEQYF
TRBJ2-7 . TRBV5-1 . TGCGCCAGCAGCCCCTCGACAGGCGACCTCTACGAGCAGTACTTC CASSPSTGDLYEQYF
TRBJ1-2 . TRBV11-3 . TGTGCCAGCAGCCTCGGGCCGGGACGGACTAACTATGGCTACACCTTC CASSLGPGRTNYGYTF
TRBJ1-2 . TRBV2 . TGTGCCAGCAGTGTCTTCTATGGCTACACCTTC CASSVFYGYTF
TRBJ2-3 . TRBV5-1 . TGCGCCAGCAGCTTGGCCGGCGGGAGCACAGATACGCAGTATTTT CASSLAGGSTDTQYF
TRBJ1-6 . TRBV5-1 . TGCGCCAGCAGTTTGGACTCGGAGACCCTCCACTTT CASSLDSETLHF
TRBJ2-3 . TRBV7-2 . TGTGCCAGCAGCGCAATAGGGGGATCAGATACGCAGTATTTT CASSAIGGSDTQYF
TRBJ1-3 few TRBV6-1 . TGTGCCAGCAGTGATGGGACAAGGGGCCTCTCTGGAAACACCATATATTTT CASSDGTRGLSGNTIYF
TRBJ2-2 . TRBV18 . TGTGCCAGCTCGAAGACAGCCACCGGGGAGCTGTTTTTT CASSKTATGELFF
TRBJ2-1 . TRBV5-6 . TGTGCCAGCAGCCGGGACCAGGGAGTCCATGAGCAGTTCTTC CASSRDQGVHEQFF
TRBJ1-4 . TRBV5-4 . TGTGCCAGCAGCCGACAAGGGAGGATGGAACTGTTTTTT CASSRQGRMELFF
TRBJ1-5 . TRBV7-9 . TGTGCCAGCAGCCGGGACACACCAGGGGCCTATAGCAATCAGCCCCAGCATTTT CASSRDTPGAYSNQPQHF
TRBJ2-7 . TRBV9 TRBD2 TGTGCCAGCAGCATAACCGGGACTAGCGGCACCTACGAGCAGTACTTC CASSITGTSGTYEQYF
TRBJ1-5 . TRBV19 TRBD1 TGTGCCAGTAGTACGTACTTCCCCCCGGAGGGGTGGATGGGACAGGTCTATAGCAATCAGCCCCAGCATTTT CASSTYFPPEGWMGQVYSNQPQHF
TRBJ2-1 . TRBV18 . TGTGCCAGCTCACCAACCGGGGCCTCTTACAATGAGCAGTTCTTC CASSPTGASYNEQFF
TRBJ1-6 . TRBV3-1/TRBV3-2 . TGTGCCAGCAGCCAAGTCCTAAGCTCCTATAATTCACCCCTCCACTTT CASSQVLSSYNSPLHF
TRBJ2-1 few TRBV4-1 TRBD2 TGCGCCAGCAGCCACATAGGACTAGCGGGAGAGCGGTCAGCCTACAATGAGCAGTTCTTC CASSHIGLAGERSAYNEQFF
TRBJ1-1 . TRBV6-5 . TGTGCCAGCAGTTACCGTCCGAACACTGAAGCTTTCTTT CASSYRPNTEAFF
TRBJ1-6 . TRBV14 TRBD1 TGTGCCAGCAGCCCCCCGGGGACAGGCCCTCAGACCCCCCACTTT CASSPPGTGPQTPHF
TRBJ2-6 . TRBV5-4 . TGTGCCAGCAGCTTGGCCCCCTGGGCTGGGGCCAACGTCCTGACTTTC CASSLAPWAGANVLTF
TRBJ1-6 once TRBV7-8 . TGTGCCAGCAGCTTAGTGGGCTCGGGTAATTCACCCCTCCACTTT CASSLVGSGNSPLHF
TRBJ1-4 . TRBV4-2 . TGTGCCAGCAGCCCGGCGACTAGCGGTGAAAAACTGTTTTTT CASSPATSGEKLFF
TRBJ1-1 . TRBV6-4 . TGTGCCAGCACCGTGCGGAGGGGGGGAGGTAAGAACACTGAAGCTTTCTTT CASTVRRGGGKNTEAFF
TRBJ1-6 . TRBV7-9 TRBD1 TGTGCCAGCAGTTTGGGACAGGGGGTTAATTCACCCCTCCACTTT CASSLGQGVNSPLHF
TRBJ2-7 . TRBV6-2/TRBV6-3 . TGTGCCAGCAGTTTTTCCGCGTACGAGCAGTACTTC CASSFSAYEQYF